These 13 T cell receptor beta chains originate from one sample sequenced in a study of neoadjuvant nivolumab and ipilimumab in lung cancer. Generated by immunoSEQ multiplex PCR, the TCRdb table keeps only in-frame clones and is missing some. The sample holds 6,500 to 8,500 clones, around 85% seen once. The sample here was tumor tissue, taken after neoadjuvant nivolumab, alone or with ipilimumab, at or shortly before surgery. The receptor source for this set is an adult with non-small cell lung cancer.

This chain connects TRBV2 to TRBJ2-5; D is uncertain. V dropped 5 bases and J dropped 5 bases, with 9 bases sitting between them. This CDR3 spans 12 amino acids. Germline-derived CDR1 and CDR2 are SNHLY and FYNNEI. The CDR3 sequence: CASSWAFETQYF. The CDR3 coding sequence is TGTGCCAGCAGTTGGGCCTTCGAGACCCAGTACTTC.

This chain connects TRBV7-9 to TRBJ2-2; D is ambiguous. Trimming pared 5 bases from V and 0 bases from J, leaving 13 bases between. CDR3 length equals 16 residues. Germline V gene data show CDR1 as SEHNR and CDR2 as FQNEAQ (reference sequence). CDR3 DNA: TGTGCCAGCAGCGTCGCCATATGGGCGAACACCGGGGAGCTGTTTTTT. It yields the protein CASSVAIWANTGELFF.

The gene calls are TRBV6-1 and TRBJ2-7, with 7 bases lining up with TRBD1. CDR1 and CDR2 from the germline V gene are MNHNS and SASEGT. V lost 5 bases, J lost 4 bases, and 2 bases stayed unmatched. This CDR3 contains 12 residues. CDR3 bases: TGTGCCAGCAGTTTACAGGGGTACGAGCAGTACTTC. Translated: CASSLQGYEQYF.

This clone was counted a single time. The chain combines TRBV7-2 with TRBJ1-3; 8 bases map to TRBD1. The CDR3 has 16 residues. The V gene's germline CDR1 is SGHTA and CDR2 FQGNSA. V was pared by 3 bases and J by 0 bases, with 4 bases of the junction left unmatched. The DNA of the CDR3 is TGTGCCAGCAGCTTCGGACAGGGATACTCTGGAAACACCATATATTTT. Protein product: CASSFGQGYSGNTIYF.

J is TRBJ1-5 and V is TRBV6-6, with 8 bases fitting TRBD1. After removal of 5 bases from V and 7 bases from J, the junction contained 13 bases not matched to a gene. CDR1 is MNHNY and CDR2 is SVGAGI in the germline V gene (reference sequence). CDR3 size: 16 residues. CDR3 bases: TGTGCCAGCAGTCCAACTCAGGGGGCTCGGGGACAGCCCCAGCATTTT. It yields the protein CASSPTQGARGQPQHF.

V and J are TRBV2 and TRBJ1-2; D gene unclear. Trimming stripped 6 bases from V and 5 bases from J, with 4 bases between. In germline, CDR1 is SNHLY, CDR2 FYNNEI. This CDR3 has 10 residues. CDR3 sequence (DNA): TGTGCCAGCAGCGGATATGGCTACACCTTC. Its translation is CASSGYGYTF. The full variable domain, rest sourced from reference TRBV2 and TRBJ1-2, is EPEVTQTPSHQVTQMGQEVILRCVPISNHLYFYWYRQILGQKVEFLVSFYNNEISEKSEIFDDQFSVERPDGSNFTLKIRSTKLEDSAMYFCASSGYGYTFGSGTRLTVV.

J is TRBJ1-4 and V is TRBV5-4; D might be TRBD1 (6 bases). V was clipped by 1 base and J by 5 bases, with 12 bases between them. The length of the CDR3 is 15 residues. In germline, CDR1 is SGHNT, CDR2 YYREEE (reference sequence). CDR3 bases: TGTGCCAGCAGCTTGTCGGGGGCTGCGAATGAAAAACTGTTTTTT. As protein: CASSLSGAANEKLFF.

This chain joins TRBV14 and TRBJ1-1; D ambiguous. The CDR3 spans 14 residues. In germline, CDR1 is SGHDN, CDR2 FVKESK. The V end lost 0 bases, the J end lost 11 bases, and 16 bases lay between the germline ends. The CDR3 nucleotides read TGTGCCAGCAGCCAAGACCCGGCCCTGATGTATGCTTTCTTT. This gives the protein CASSQDPALMYAFF.

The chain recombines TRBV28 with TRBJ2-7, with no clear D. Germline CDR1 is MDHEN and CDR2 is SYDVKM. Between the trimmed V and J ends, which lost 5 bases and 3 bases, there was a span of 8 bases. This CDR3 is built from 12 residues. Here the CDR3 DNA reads TGTGCCAGCAGTCTTGCCTACTACGAGCAGTACTTC. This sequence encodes CASSLAYYEQYF. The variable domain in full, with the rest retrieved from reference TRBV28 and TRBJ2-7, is DVKVTQSSRYLVKRTGEKVFLECVQDMDHENMFWYRQDPGLGLRLIYFSYDVKMKEKGDIPEGYSVSREKKERFSLILESASTNQTSMYLCASSLAYYEQYFGPGTRLTVT.

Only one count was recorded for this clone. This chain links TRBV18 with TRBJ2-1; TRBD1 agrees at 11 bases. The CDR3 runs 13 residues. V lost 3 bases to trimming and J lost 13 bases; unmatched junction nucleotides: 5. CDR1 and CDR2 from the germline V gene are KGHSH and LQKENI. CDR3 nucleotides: TGTGCCAGCTCACCTGGACAGGGGGCTTATCAGTTCTTC. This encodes CASSPGQGAYQFF.

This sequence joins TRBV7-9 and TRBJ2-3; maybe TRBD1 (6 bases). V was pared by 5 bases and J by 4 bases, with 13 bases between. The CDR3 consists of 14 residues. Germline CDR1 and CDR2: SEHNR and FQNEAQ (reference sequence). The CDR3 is CASSQGSPADTQYF. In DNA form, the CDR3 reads TGTGCCAGCAGCCAGGGGTCCCCGGCAGATACGCAGTATTTT.

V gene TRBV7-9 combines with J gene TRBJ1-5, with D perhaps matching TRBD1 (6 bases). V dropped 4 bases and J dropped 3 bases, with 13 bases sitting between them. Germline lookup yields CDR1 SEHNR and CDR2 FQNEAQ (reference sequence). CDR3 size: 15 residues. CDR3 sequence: CASSSTWDNNQPQHF. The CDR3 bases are TGTGCCAGCAGCTCGACTTGGGACAACAATCAGCCCCAGCATTTT.

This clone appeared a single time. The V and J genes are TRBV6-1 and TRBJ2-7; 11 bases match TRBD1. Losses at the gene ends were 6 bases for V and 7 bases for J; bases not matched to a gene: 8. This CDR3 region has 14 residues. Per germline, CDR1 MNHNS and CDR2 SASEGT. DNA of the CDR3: TGTGCCAGCAGGTCGGACAGGGGGCCGGGGGAGCAGTACTTC. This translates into CASRSDRGPGEQYF.